Presented here are 13 T cell receptor beta chains from one specimen sequenced in a study of shared clonotypes between healthy human individuals. Sequencing was performed with immunoSEQ multiplex PCR; in TCRdb, only in-frame clones are kept and a portion is missing. The sample contains 2 million to 3 million clones, 80% to 95% of which appear only once. Material for sequencing was naive CD4+ T cells from PBMCs. As to subset: CD45RA+ positively selected. Source of these receptors: a man aged 18 to 29 in good health. Some clones in this sample may be carry-over from other donors' samples.

V gene TRBV28 combines with J gene TRBJ2-7; D remains unclear. The CDR3 consists of 13 residues. Trimming stripped 2 bases from V and 6 bases from J, with 11 bases between. The germline CDR1 and CDR2 sequences are MDHEN and SYDVKM. The CDR3 protein is CASSLLVIGEQYF. For the CDR3, the DNA is TGTGCCAGCAGTTTACTAGTAATCGGCGAGCAGTACTTC.

V and J are TRBV5-4 and TRBJ2-2; D is unclear. Germline V gene sequence: CDR1 SGHNT, CDR2 YYREEE (reference sequence). CDR3 length equals 14 residues. V lost 3 bases and J 1 base, leaving 7 bases between the germline ends. The CDR3 protein is CASSYAGNTGELFF. The DNA for the CDR3 is TGTGCCAGCAGCTATGCAGGGAACACCGGGGAGCTGTTTTTT.

This clone came up once. J is TRBJ1-1 and V is TRBV19; D gene unclear. V gave up 3 bases and J gave up 0 bases, with 8 bases separating them. The V gene's germline CDR1 is LNHDA and CDR2 SQIVND (reference sequence). CDR3 size: 14 residues. In DNA form, the CDR3 reads TGTGCCAGTAGTATGGGTGGGCTGAACACTGAAGCTTTCTTT. Amino acids: CASSMGGLNTEAFF.

V is TRBV7-9 and J is TRBJ1-5, with 7 bases that match TRBD1. V gave up 5 bases and J gave up 2 bases; unmatched junction bases: 15. The length of the CDR3 is 18 residues. Per germline, CDR1 SEHNR and CDR2 FQNEAQ (reference sequence). The CDR3 DNA reads as TGTGCCAGCAGCCGATACAGGACCAACAGGGGTGGCAATCAGCCCCAGCATTTT. Translated: CASSRYRTNRGGNQPQHF.

The chain uses TRBV19 and TRBJ2-1; the match to TRBD1 covers 9 bases. The V segment lost 4 bases and the J segment 3 bases; nucleotides outside the gene matches: 4. Germline CDR1 reads LNHDA; CDR2 reads SQIVND (reference sequence). There are 15 residues in the CDR3. Here the CDR3 reads CASSTTGGIYNEQFF. CDR3 nucleotides: TGTGCCAGTAGTACTACAGGGGGCATCTACAATGAGCAGTTCTTC.

This clone was seen a handful of times. The chain combines TRBV4-2 with TRBJ1-5; D not resolved. Trimming left V 4 bases short and J 5 bases short, with 12 bases between. The CDR3 has 14 residues. Per the germline V gene, CDR1 is LGHNA and CDR2 is YNFKEQ. For the CDR3, the DNA is TGTGCCAGCAGCCCACGCCTGCGGGATCAGCCCCAGCATTTT. Translation gives CASSPRLRDQPQHF.

Details on this clone: This sample includes further DNA sequences coding for the same CDR3. This chain connects TRBV18 to TRBJ1-4; 9 nucleotides align to TRBD1. There are 14 residues in the CDR3. The germline V gene encodes CDR1 KGHSH and CDR2 LQKENI. J was trimmed by 7 bases and V by 3 bases; bases with no gene match: 3. The chain's CDR3 is CASSPGTGTEKLFF. The CDR3 nucleotides are TGTGCCAGCTCACCCGGGACAGGGACTGAAAAACTGTTTTTT.

Only one count was recorded for this clone. The V gene is TRBV28, the J gene TRBJ1-2, with a weak D call TRBD1 (6 bases). Germline loops: CDR1 MDHEN, CDR2 SYDVKM. This CDR3 comprises 14 residues. V lost 2 bases, J lost 2 bases, and 9 bases lay in between. The CDR3 DNA reads TGTGCCAGCAGTTTACACGGACAGAACTATGGCTACACCTTC. It yields the protein CASSLHGQNYGYTF.

This chain uses TRBV11-2 with TRBJ2-2; D gene unclear. Germline V lookup: CDR1 SGHAT, CDR2 FQNNGV. The CDR3 is 13 residues long. The germline V and J ends were trimmed by 4 bases and 12 bases, with 15 bases remaining between them. The CDR3 region is CASSSPGPDQLFF. The CDR3 bases are TGTGCCAGCAGCTCGCCGGGCCCCGATCAGCTGTTTTTT.

The V and J genes are TRBV7-8 and TRBJ2-5; TRBD1 aligns across 8 bases. CDR3 size: 15 residues. Germline assignment: CDR1 SGHVS and CDR2 FQNEAQ. After removal of 1 base from V and 2 bases from J, the junction contained 3 bases not matched to a gene. In DNA, the CDR3 is TGTGCCAGCAGCTTAGGACAGGGGAGGCAAGAGACCCAGTACTTC. Protein: CASSLGQGRQETQYF.

The chain has TRBV19 and TRBJ1-5, with D perhaps matching TRBD1 (5 bases). Germline V gene sequence: CDR1 LNHDA, CDR2 SQIVND (reference sequence). Between the trimmed V and J ends, which lost 7 bases and 2 bases, there was a span of 18 bases. There are 16 residues in the CDR3. The CDR3 loop reads CASNNQGVSGNQPQHF. For the CDR3, the DNA is TGTGCCAGTAATAACCAAGGGGTGAGTGGCAATCAGCCCCAGCATTTT. Complete variable domain (other parts from reference TRBV19 and TRBJ1-5): DGGITQSPKYLFRKEGQNVTLSCEQNLNHDAMYWYRQDPGQGLRLIYYSQIVNDFQKGDIAEGYSVSREKKESFPLTVTSAQKNPTAFYLCASNNQGVSGNQPQHFGDGTRLSIL.

CDR3 amino acids: CASSKDRENQPQHF. CDR3 bases: TGTGCCAGCAGTAAGGACAGGGAGAATCAGCCCCAGCATTTT. The rearrangement joins TRBV6-5 to TRBJ1-5, with 8 bases fitting TRBD1. Trimming cost V 5 bases and J 4 bases; bases outside gene matches: 4. CDR3 size: 14 residues. Germline-derived CDR1 and CDR2 are MNHEY and SVGAGI.

The J gene is TRBJ2-1, the V gene TRBV18; 10 bases line up with TRBD1. Trimming at V came to 8 bases and at J to 7 bases, leaving 20 bases not matched to a gene. CDR1 is KGHSH and CDR2 is LQKENI in the germline V gene. This CDR3 has 18 amino acids. For the CDR3, the DNA is TGTGCCAGCCCTGGGACCGTTGACAGGGGGCGGAAGTCTAATGAGCAGTTCTTC. Its protein is CASPGTVDRGRKSNEQFF.